Following are 21 T cell receptor beta chains from one sample sequenced in a study of early T cells in non-severe SARS-CoV-2 infection. Each CDR3 protein gets one entry after TCRdb re-called the 5' RACE reads with MiXCR. The data hold over 20,000 distinct CDR3 sequences, with over 4% observed a single time. Input material: whole blood. The receptor source for this set is an adult who was a healthcare worker with PCR-confirmed SARS-CoV-2 infection or an uninfected control (not recorded which).

This clonotype showed up many times. The V gene is TRBV7-2, the J gene TRBJ1-6; D gene unclear. The CDR3 extends over 15 amino acids. Per germline, CDR1 SGHTA and CDR2 FQGNSA. The germline V and J ends were trimmed by 1 base and 6 bases, with 10 bases remaining between them. The CDR3 spells CASSLVATPNSPLHF. CDR3 sequence (DNA): TGTGCCAGCAGCTTAGTTGCAACGCCTAATTCACCCCTCCACTTT.

This clonotype was counted many times. The chain recombines TRBV11-2 with TRBJ1-6, with 8 bases identical to TRBD1. CDR1 and CDR2 (germline): SGHAT, FQNNGV. Losses at the gene ends were 7 bases for V and 7 bases for J; bases not matched to a gene: 6. The CDR3 consists of 14 residues. The CDR3 nucleotides read TGTGCCAGCAACCAGGGACAGGACAATTCACCCCTCCACTTT. Its protein is CASNQGQDNSPLHF. The whole variable domain, filled in from reference TRBV11-2 and TRBJ1-6, reads EAGVAQSPRYKIIEKRQSVAFWCNPISGHATLYWYQQILGQGPKLLIQFQNNGVVDDSQLPKDRFSAERLKGVDSTLKIQPAKLEDSAVYLCASNQGQDNSPLHFGNGTRLTVT.

This clonotype was counted ten times or more. The chain carries TRBV13 and TRBJ2-1, with a possible D match to TRBD1 (5 bases). The CDR3 consists of 15 residues. Germline loops: CDR1 PRHDT, CDR2 FYEKMQ (reference sequence). Trimming shortened V by 1 base and J by 3 bases, and 10 bases separated the two germline ends. In DNA form, the CDR3 reads TGTGCCAGCAGCTTAGTGGGGCACCGCTACAATGAGCAGTTCTTC. As protein: CASSLVGHRYNEQFF.

The chain joins TRBV6-2 or TRBV6-3 to TRBJ2-7; D perhaps matches TRBD2 (7 bases). The CDR3 is made up of 14 amino acids. Germline V CDR1 and CDR2: MNHEY, SVGEGT. V lost 4 bases, J lost 2 bases, and 12 bases lay in between. For the CDR3, the DNA is TGTGCCAGCAGTTTGGACGGGGGGCCCTACGAGCAGTACTTC. Residues: CASSLDGGPYEQYF.

By sample share, this clonotype is medium-sized (0.01 to 0.1%). This rearrangement joins TRBV28 to TRBJ2-1, with D possibly matching TRBD1 (6 bases). The CDR3 is 15 amino acids. CDR1 and CDR2 (germline): MDHEN, SYDVKM. V lost 5 bases, J lost 1 base, and 12 bases lay in between. DNA of the CDR3: TGTGCCAGCAGTATCTACAGGGCTTCCTACAATGAGCAGTTCTTC. As protein: CASSIYRASYNEQFF.

This clonotype was detected many times. The chain couples TRBV3-1 to TRBJ1-1; 7 bases are shared with TRBD1. The germline V gene has CDR1 LGHDT and CDR2 YNNKEL (reference sequence). Trimming took 7 bases from V and 1 from J; bases not matched to a gene: 15. This CDR3 comprises 17 residues. The CDR3 region is CASTPVFGTAQNTEAFF. Here the CDR3 DNA reads TGTGCCAGCACCCCTGTCTTTGGGACAGCTCAGAACACTGAAGCTTTCTTT. The full variable domain, with the rest looked up from reference TRBV3-1 and TRBJ1-1, is DTAVSQTPKYLVTQMGNDKSIKCEQNLGHDTMYWYKQDSKKFLKIMFSYNNKELIINETVPNRFSPKSPDKAHLNLHINSLELGDSAVYFCASTPVFGTAQNTEAFFGQGTRLTVV.

This clonotype was seen a handful of times. CDR3 in DNA: TGTGCCAGCAGCGTAGGGATCAGTAGCAATCAGCCCCAGCATTTT. Its translation is CASSVGISSNQPQHF. The chain recombines TRBV9 with TRBJ1-5; D gene uncertain. Trimming pared 0 bases from V and 0 bases from J, leaving 7 bases between. This CDR3 comprises 15 residues. Germline CDR1 reads SGDLS; CDR2 reads YYNGEE.

V gene TRBV7-9 combines with J gene TRBJ1-1; tentative D call: TRBD1 (6 bases). V was clipped by 6 bases and J by 4 bases, with 9 bases between them. CDR3 length: 12 residues. From germline, CDR1 is SEHNR and CDR2 FQNEAQ (reference sequence). The DNA of the CDR3 is TGTGCCAGCAGGATGGGGGCCACTGAAGCTTTCTTT. Its translation is CASRMGATEAFF.

Judged by abundance, this clonotype is medium-sized. This chain joins TRBV12-3 or TRBV12-4 and TRBJ1-4; no reliable D call. V was cut by 6 bases and J by 8 bases, with 19 bases left in between. This CDR3 contains 15 residues. CDR3 in DNA: TGTGCCAGCAGCTCAGAGGCGGAGCGGCGAGAAAAACTGTTTTTT. Amino acids: CASSSEAERREKLFF.

The chain is built from TRBV29-1 and TRBJ1-2, with 9 bases identical to TRBD1. Per the germline V gene, CDR1 is SQVTM and CDR2 is ANQGSEA. Losses at the gene ends were 7 bases for V and 2 bases for J; bases not matched to a gene: 8. The CDR3 totals 14 residues. The CDR3 nucleotides read TGCAGCGCCGACGGACAGGGGACAAACTATGGCTACACCTTC. Protein sequence: CSADGQGTNYGYTF.

This clonotype came up many times. The genes are TRBV19 and TRBJ2-5; 11 bases line up with TRBD2. The V gene's germline CDR1 is LNHDA and CDR2 SQIVND (reference sequence). The CDR3 spans 15 residues. Germline trimming cut 5 bases from V and 2 bases from J; bases unmatched to any gene: 4. CDR3 in DNA: TGTGCCAGTAGTTGGGGACTAGCGGTACAAGAGACCCAGTACTTC. Its translation: CASSWGLAVQETQYF.

In this sample, this clonotype turned up many times. The chain has TRBV18 and TRBJ1-4, with unresolved D. This CDR3 comprises 13 residues. The germline V gene has CDR1 KGHSH and CDR2 LQKENI. V lost 2 bases, J lost 4 bases, and 5 bases lay in between. The CDR3: CASSPGINEKLFF. DNA of the CDR3: TGTGCCAGCTCACCAGGGATTAATGAAAAACTGTTTTTT.

The chain employs TRBV18 and TRBJ1-1; 8 nucleotides match TRBD1. The CDR3 is 14 amino acids. Germline lookup yields CDR1 KGHSH and CDR2 LQKENI. The junction had 3 bases not matched to a gene; V was cut back by 3 bases and J by 3 bases. The CDR3 sequence: CASSPQGADTEAFF. CDR3 DNA sequence: TGTGCCAGCTCACCGCAGGGGGCAGACACTGAAGCTTTCTTT.

The V and J genes are TRBV6-1 and TRBJ2-1, with 7 bases lining up with TRBD1. The CDR3 is made up of 14 amino acids. V lost 0 bases and J lost 8; bases outside the gene matches: 4. CDR1 is MNHNS, CDR2 SASEGT, per germline. This chain's CDR3 is CASSEAHRGYEQFF. In nucleotides, the CDR3 is TGTGCCAGCAGTGAAGCGCACAGGGGATATGAGCAGTTCTTC.

This clonotype was observed a handful of times. This chain joins TRBV6-1 and TRBJ1-5; 8 bases are a match to TRBD1. Germline V lookup: CDR1 MNHNS, CDR2 SASEGT. After removal of 4 bases from V and 5 bases from J, the junction contained 7 bases not matched to a gene. The CDR3 sequence is 15 residues long. DNA of the CDR3: TGTGCCAGCAGTGTAGGACAGGGAGATTATCAGCCCCAGCATTTT. This translates into CASSVGQGDYQPQHF.

This clonotype showed up just a few times. The rearrangement uses TRBV27 and TRBJ2-2; perhaps TRBD2 as D (5 bases). From germline, CDR1 is MNHEY and CDR2 SMNVEV (reference sequence). The CDR3 contains 13 residues. V gave up 6 bases and J gave up 7 bases, with 12 bases separating them. The CDR3 DNA reads TGTGCCAGCAGGCGACCCGGGATCGGGGAGCTGTTTTTT. Amino acids: CASRRPGIGELFF.

This clonotype turned up a few times. The chain couples TRBV7-9 to TRBJ2-5; possibly TRBD2 for D (6 bases). Germline V lookup: CDR1 SEHNR, CDR2 FQNEAQ (reference sequence). The CDR3 covers 15 residues. V was clipped by 1 base and J by 4 bases, with 13 bases between them. For the CDR3, the DNA is TGTGCCAGCAGCTTAGTCCTACTGGGGGGAGAGACCCAGTACTTC. Its translation: CASSLVLLGGETQYF. Full variable domain (remainder filled in from reference TRBV7-9 and TRBJ2-5): DTGVSQNPRHKITKRGQNVTFRCDPISEHNRLYWYRQTLGQGPEFLTYFQNEAQLEKSRLLSDRFSAERPKGSFSTLEIQRTEQGDSAMYLCASSLVLLGGETQYFGPGTRLLVL.

This clonotype was counted many times. The J gene is TRBJ1-5, the V gene TRBV7-2; D is ambiguous. The germline gives CDR1 SGHTA, CDR2 FQGNSA. V dropped 5 bases and J dropped 2 bases, with 13 bases sitting between them. The length of the CDR3 is 15 residues. The CDR3 DNA reads TGTGCCAGCAGCCCGAATTGGATGGGCAATCAGCCCCAGCATTTT. Protein: CASSPNWMGNQPQHF.

This clonotype was counted ten times or more. The chain links TRBV27 to TRBJ1-5, with a tentative D call TRBD1 (5 bases). This CDR3 comprises 13 residues. Trimming left V 5 bases short and J 1 base short, with 6 bases between. CDR1 is MNHEY and CDR2 is SMNVEV in the germline V gene (reference sequence). The CDR3 spells CASSGDSNQPQHF. The CDR3, as DNA: TGTGCCAGCAGTGGGGACAGCAATCAGCCCCAGCATTTT.

This clonotype was counted ten times or more. This chain connects TRBV4-3 to TRBJ1-2; D call uncertain. Germline V gives CDR1 LGHNA, CDR2 YSLEER. Deletions cut 1 base from V and 3 bases from J, with 9 bases between. This CDR3 is 14 amino acids long. CDR3 loop: CASSQAGGDYGYTF. The CDR3 nucleotides are TGCGCCAGCAGCCAAGCGGGCGGAGACTATGGCTACACCTTC.

By its share, this clonotype is medium-sized. The rearrangement uses TRBV27 and TRBJ2-7, with unresolved D. V was clipped by 6 bases and J by 0 bases, with 12 bases between them. The CDR3 extends over 14 amino acids. Looked up from germline, CDR1 is MNHEY and CDR2 is SMNVEV (reference sequence). CDR3 DNA: TGTGCCAGCAGCTCAGGTCCCCGCTCCTACGAGCAGTACTTC. Protein: CASSSGPRSYEQYF.